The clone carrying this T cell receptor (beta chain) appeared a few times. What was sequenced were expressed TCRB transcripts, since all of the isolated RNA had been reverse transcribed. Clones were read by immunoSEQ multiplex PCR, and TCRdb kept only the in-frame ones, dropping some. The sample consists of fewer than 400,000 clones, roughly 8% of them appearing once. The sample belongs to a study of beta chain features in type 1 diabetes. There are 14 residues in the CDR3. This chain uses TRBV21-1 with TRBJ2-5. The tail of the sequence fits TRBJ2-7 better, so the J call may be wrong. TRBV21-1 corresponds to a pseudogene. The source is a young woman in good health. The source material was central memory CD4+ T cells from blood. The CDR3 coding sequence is TGTGCCAGCCTCGACAGGGAGGGATACTACGAGCAGTACTTC. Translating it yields CASLDREGYYEQYF.